Shown below are 20 T cell receptor beta chains from a single sample sequenced in a study of CD8+CD57+ T cells in acquired aplastic anemia (dated by TCRdb to 2016 to 2019). The sequencing machine was an Illumina HiSeq 2000. Genomic DNA served as template for TCR beta VDJ combination and CDR3 sequence profiling. TCRdb took the public reads, trimmed them with fastp at Q25, ran MiXCR for clone calling and kept in-frame beta chains. CDR3 protein duplicates are merged, each entry listing the most common genes and DNA. The table for this sample lists fewer than 300,000 distinct CDR3 sequences; 82% of them were counted only once. Approximately 40% of the sample goes to the ten largest clones. The patients picked for sequencing were ones in whom flow cytometry had shown an expansion of CD8+CD57+ cells. The sequenced sample was sorted CD4+, CD8+, or CD8+CD57+ T cells (not recorded which) from PBMCs. Every receptor here comes from a human donor with aplastic anemia.

To note about this clonotype: Without the conserved terminal phenylalanine or tryptophan, this CDR3 likely stems from a read error. Because the CDR3's place on the DNA is in doubt, the DNA is left out and the CDR3 is given as listed by TCRdb. The V and J genes are TRBV7-9 and TRBJ2-3; TRBD1 is the table's D call, not checked against the DNA. CDR1 is SEHNR, CDR2 FQNEAQ, per germline (reference sequence). Both ends counted, the CDR3 spans 13 residues. CDR3 residues: CASSSGGTQKHGL.

About this clonotype: The junction departs from the called germline gene at one end, perhaps through a read error. This sequence joins TRBV6-4 and TRBJ2-1, with 7 nucleotides matching TRBD2. The V gene's germline CDR1 is MRHNA and CDR2 SNTAGT. The CDR3 spans 12 residues. In DNA form, the CDR3 reads TGTGCCGGCAGGCGGGAGTCCGATGAGCAGTTCTTC. It is translated as CAGRRESDEQFF.

Concerning this clonotype itself: A read error may produce the germline difference seen at one junction end. The CDR3 region is CASSGAEGQGTNNF. CDR3 DNA sequence: TGTGCCAGCAGCGGAGCGGAAGGACAGGGTACGAACAATTTT. The chain employs TRBV9 and TRBJ2-3; 8 nucleotides agree with TRBD1. This CDR3 spans 14 amino acids. Germline loops: CDR1 SGDLS, CDR2 YYNGEE.

CDR3 DNA sequence: TGCGCCAGCAGCGATTACAGCGGTCCCACTACGCAGTATTTT. As protein: CASSDYSGPTTQYF. The chain couples TRBV5-1 to TRBJ2-3; possibly TRBD2 for D (5 bases). This CDR3 is built from 14 residues. V lost 4 bases and J lost 8, with 17 bases in between. Germline values: CDR1 SGHRS, CDR2 YFSETQ.

Written as DNA, the CDR3 is TGTGCCAGCAGCCTGACGGGCGGAAACGGACAGGATCAGCAGTTCTTC. It is translated as CASSLTGGNGQDQQFF. The gene calls are TRBV7-2 and TRBJ2-1, with 7 bases that match TRBD1. After removal of 5 bases from V and 11 bases from J, the junction contained 18 bases not matched to a gene. The CDR3 spans 16 residues. CDR1 SGHTA and CDR2 FQGNSA come from the germline V gene.

The chain links TRBV11-2 to TRBJ2-1; 9 nucleotides match TRBD2. The V gene's germline CDR1 is SGHAT and CDR2 FQNNGV. J was trimmed by 9 bases and V by 8 bases; bases with no gene match: 5. The CDR3 extends over 12 amino acids. In DNA, the CDR3 is TGTGCCAGCGGCCCAGCGGGAGGTGAGCAGTTCTTC. Protein sequence: CASGPAGGEQFF.

This sequence joins TRBV5-1 and TRBJ1-1, with 9 bases that match TRBD1. CDR1 is SGHRS, CDR2 YFSETQ, per germline. V dropped 4 bases and J dropped 1; count of bases not matched to a gene: 5. CDR3 length equals 15 residues. CDR3 sequence reads: CASSPPGQGNTEAFF. CDR3 coding DNA: TGCGCCAGCAGCCCACCGGGACAGGGGAACACTGAAGCTTTCTTT.

Turning to this clonotype: No conserved phenylalanine or tryptophan is present at the end of the CDR3, so a read error is the likely explanation. J is TRBJ2-3 and V is TRBV7-9; tentative D call: TRBD2 (7 bases). V lost 8 bases and J 11 bases, leaving 20 bases between the germline ends. Germline values: CDR1 SEHNR, CDR2 FQNEAQ (reference sequence). The CDR3 runs 13 residues. CDR3 DNA sequence: TGTGCCAGCGGGGAGGGGGGCAGAGACAGGCAGTATGTG. It codes for CASGEGGRDRQYV.

This clonotype was observed once. The chain is built from TRBV5-4 and TRBJ1-2, with unresolved D. Per the germline V gene, CDR1 is SGHNT and CDR2 is YYREEE (reference sequence). The CDR3 contains 12 residues. V was cut by 2 bases and J by 4 bases, with 6 bases left in between. This CDR3 reads CASSFTIYGYTF. CDR3 bases: TGTGCCAGCAGCTTTACTATCTATGGCTACACCTTC.

The genes are TRBV15 and TRBJ2-7; D remains unclear. This CDR3 has 14 amino acids. V was clipped by 3 bases and J by 7 bases, with 16 bases between them. The germline V gene encodes CDR1 LNHNV and CDR2 YYDKDF (reference sequence). The CDR3 spells CATSRRRLASEQYF. The CDR3 region has the DNA TGTGCCACCAGCAGGCGGCGCCTGGCCTCAGAGCAGTACTTC.

The chain links TRBV9 to TRBJ1-2; perhaps TRBD1 as D (5 bases). Germline loops: CDR1 SGDLS, CDR2 YYNGEE. V lost 3 bases to trimming and J lost 5 bases, with 14 bases between them. This CDR3 spans 14 amino acids. CDR3 in amino acids: CASSAGGAPYGYTF. CDR3 DNA: TGTGCCAGCAGCGCAGGTGGGGCACCTTATGGCTACACCTTC.

V gene TRBV7-2 combines with J gene TRBJ1-5; 7 bases agree with TRBD1. The CDR3 totals 16 residues. V lost 3 bases and J lost 11; bases outside the gene matches: 16. The germline CDR1 and CDR2 sequences are SGHTA and FQGNSA. The CDR3 reads CASSFHPDGTAFSQHF. In DNA, the CDR3 is TGTGCCAGCAGCTTTCATCCAGACGGGACAGCCTTTTCCCAGCATTTT.

This CDR3 reads CASSLAGSTKETQYF. The CDR3 bases are TGTGCCAGCAGCTTAGCCGGCAGCACAAAAGAGACCCAGTACTTC. The chain employs TRBV7-9 and TRBJ2-5; D call uncertain. The germline V and J ends were trimmed by 0 bases and 3 bases, with 11 bases remaining between them. Germline CDR1 reads SEHNR; CDR2 reads FQNEAQ (reference sequence). The CDR3 totals 15 residues.

For the CDR3, the DNA is TGTGCCAGCAGGGACGTAGGGGGGGGCCCTAGAAATGAGCAGTTCTTC. This gives the protein CASRDVGGGPRNEQFF. The chain employs TRBV2 and TRBJ2-1; D is perhaps TRBD2 (7 bases). V shed 6 bases and J shed 7 bases, with 22 bases lying between them. Germline CDR1 is SNHLY and CDR2 is FYNNEI. The CDR3 is made up of 16 amino acids.

This clonotype was counted many times. With a much larger clone just one base away, this may be a read error. This sequence joins TRBV2 and TRBJ1-5; TRBD1 agrees at 7 bases. This CDR3 contains 14 residues. Germline V gives CDR1 SNHLY, CDR2 FYNNEI. V shed 7 bases, J shed 7 bases, and the junction held 10 bases outside the gene matches. CDR3 nucleotides: TGTGCCAGCAATGGAGACAGGGAAATCCAGCCCCAGCATTTT. As protein: CASNGDREIQPQHF.

The rearrangement uses TRBV7-2 and TRBJ2-3; no firm D call. Germline CDR1 and CDR2: SGHTA and FQGNSA. The CDR3 spans 13 residues. V lost 7 bases, J lost 0 bases, and 8 bases lay in between. DNA of the CDR3: TGTGCCAGCAAACCGACTAGCACAGATACGCAGTATTTT. It yields the protein CASKPTSTDTQYF.

The chain couples TRBV2 to TRBJ1-1, with a tentative D call TRBD1 (5 bases). Germline loops: CDR1 SNHLY, CDR2 FYNNEI. The CDR3 is 14 residues long. The V end was cut by 3 bases, the J end by 2 bases, with 10 bases between. The DNA of the CDR3 is TGTGCCAGCAGTGAGCACAGGTCTAACACTGAAGCTTTCTTT. Its translation is CASSEHRSNTEAFF.

A note on this clonotype: At one end, the junction sequence differs from germline, possibly due to a read error. V gene TRBV11-3 combines with J gene TRBJ1-1; TRBD1 matches at 7 bases. Germline values: CDR1 SGHNT, CDR2 YENEEA. The CDR3 extends over 15 amino acids. This CDR3 is CASGLDRTGKTEAFF. The CDR3 DNA is TGTGCCAGCGGCTTAGATCGGACAGGTAAGACTGAAGCTTTCTTT.

This clonotype appeared a single time. Lacking the conserved final phenylalanine or tryptophan, this CDR3 likely reflects a read error. No DNA is shown, since the ends of the CDR3 on it are uncertain; the CDR3 is the one TCRdb lists. V is TRBV7-8 and J is TRBJ1-2. The CDR3 region is 13 residues in length, termini included. CDR1 and CDR2 (germline): SGHVS, FQNEAQ. The CDR3 sequence is CASSTLQETQYIG.

Of note for this clonotype: One junction end does not reproduce the germline sequence, and a read error may be involved. The rearrangement links TRBV29-1 to TRBJ2-3, with D tentatively TRBD1 or TRBD2 (5 bases each). Looked up from germline, CDR1 is SQVTM and CDR2 is ANQGSEA. This CDR3 spans 14 amino acids. CDR3 bases: TGCACCGTTAACGGGGCGAGAGGTCACGATACGCAGTATTTC. Translated, it gives CTVNGARGHDTQYF.